The clone carrying this TCR beta chain was seen only a few times. What it binds is unknown. CDR1 DFQATT and CDR2 SNEGSKA come from the germline V gene (reference sequence). The CDR3 is 11 amino acids. V was trimmed by 7 bases and J by 3 bases, leaving 10 bases between them. Markers CD45RO/CCR7/CD25/CD127/CD95/CD27 served to sort CD4+ naive, central memory, regulatory and stem cell-like memory cells. Sorted populations all had greater than 95% purity. Reverse transcription of all isolated RNA meant that expressed TCRB transcripts were sequenced. Clones were sequenced by immunoSEQ multiplex PCR, and TCRdb holds only the in-frame ones, with some missing. The table shows under 950,000 clones, with roughly 15% occurring only once. These data come from a study of beta chain features in type 1 diabetes. Notes on the study in general: Type 1 diabetes patients showed fewer insertions and more deletions at VDJ junctions. In these data, an HLA type influence on TCRB rearrangement remained unresolved.

This chain uses TRBV20-1 with TRBJ2-7; D possibly uses TRBD1 or TRBD2 (5 bases each). Sequencing was carried out using naive CD4+ T cells from blood. This receptor was taken from a woman younger than 35 in good health. In DNA, the CDR3 is TGCAGTGAGGGGAGCCTCTACGAGCAGTACTTC. Translation gives CSEGSLYEQYF.